The 3 T cell receptor beta chains reported below all come from one sample, sequenced in a study of T cells after yellow fever vaccination. TCRdb recomputed calls from the 5' RACE reads with MiXCR, one row per CDR3 protein. The sample has 100,000 to 150,000 distinct CDR3 sequences, roughly 8.2% seen once. The sequences come from CD8+ T cells sorted from PBMCs, collected on the day of the yellow fever booster vaccination. These receptors were collected from a man between 18 and 29 years old who received the YFV17D yellow fever vaccine.

The V call is TRBV5-1, the J call TRBJ2-3, with 8 bases that match TRBD1. V was pared by 3 bases and J by 2 bases, with 5 bases of the junction left unmatched. CDR3 length: 15 residues. Germline loops: CDR1 SGHRS, CDR2 YFSETQ. The CDR3 coding sequence is TGCGCCAGCAGCTCCTGGACAGGGCCCACAGATACGCAGTATTTT. It encodes CASSSWTGPTDTQYF.

The chain couples TRBV7-8 to TRBJ1-5; TRBD1 might be the D (5 bases). V lost 8 bases and J lost 6, with 11 bases in between. CDR3 size: 12 residues. CDR1 is SGHVS and CDR2 is FQNEAQ in the germline V gene. The CDR3 reads CASGTGGQPQHF. In nucleotides, the CDR3 is TGTGCCAGCGGGACGGGAGGTCAGCCCCAGCATTTT.

The V and J genes are TRBV7-9 and TRBJ2-2; D call uncertain. V gave up 1 base and J gave up 1 base, with 22 bases separating them. CDR1 is SEHNR and CDR2 is FQNEAQ in the germline V gene (reference sequence). This CDR3 is built from 20 residues. The CDR3, as DNA: TGTGCCAGCAGCTTAGGTGTGCCAGGCGCTACCAAAGGGAACACCGGGGAGCTGTTTTTT. This translates into CASSLGVPGATKGNTGELFF. Together with reference TRBV7-9 and TRBJ2-2, the CDR3 gives the full variable domain: DTGVSQNPRHKITKRGQNVTFRCDPISEHNRLYWYRQTLGQGPEFLTYFQNEAQLEKSRLLSDRFSAERPKGSFSTLEIQRTEQGDSAMYLCASSLGVPGATKGNTGELFFGEGSRLTVL.